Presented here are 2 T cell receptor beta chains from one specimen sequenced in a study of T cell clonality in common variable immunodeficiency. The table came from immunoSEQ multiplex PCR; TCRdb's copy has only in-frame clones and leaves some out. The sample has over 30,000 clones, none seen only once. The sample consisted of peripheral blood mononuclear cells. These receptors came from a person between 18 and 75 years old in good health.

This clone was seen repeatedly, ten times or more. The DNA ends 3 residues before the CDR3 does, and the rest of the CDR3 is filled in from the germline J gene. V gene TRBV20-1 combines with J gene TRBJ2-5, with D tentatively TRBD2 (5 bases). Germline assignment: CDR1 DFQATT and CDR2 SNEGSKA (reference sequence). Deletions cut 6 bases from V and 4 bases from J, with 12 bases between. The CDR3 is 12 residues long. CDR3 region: CSAATRTETQYF. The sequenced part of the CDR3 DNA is TGCAGTGCGGCAACTAGAACAGAGACC.

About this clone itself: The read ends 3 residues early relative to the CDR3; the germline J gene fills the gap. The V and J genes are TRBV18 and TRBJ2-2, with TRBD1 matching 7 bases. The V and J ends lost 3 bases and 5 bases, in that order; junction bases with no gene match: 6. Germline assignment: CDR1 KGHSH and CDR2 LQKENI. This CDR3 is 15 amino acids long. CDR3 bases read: TGTGCCAGCTCACCCGGACAGGTCGGAACCGGGGAG. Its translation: CASSPGQVGTGE. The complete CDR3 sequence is CASSPGQVGTGELFF. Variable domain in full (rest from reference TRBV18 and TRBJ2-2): NAGVMQNPRHLVRRRGQEARLRCSPMKGHSHVYWYRQLPEEGLKFMVYLQKENIIDESGMPKERFSAEFPKEGPSILRIQQVVRGDSAAYFCASSPGQVGTGELFFGEGSRLTVL.